These 31 T cell receptor beta chains were all obtained from the same sample, sequenced in a study of T cell changes during pregnancy in multiple sclerosis. Profiling relied on immunoSEQ multiplex PCR, and the TCRdb table lists in-frame clones only, not all of them. The table includes roughly 39,000 clones, 91% detected once. The starting material was CD8+ T cells from peripheral blood mononuclear cells, obtained after pregnancy. Receptors were obtained from a female donor with multiple sclerosis, enrolled in a pregnancy study.

DNA for the CDR3: TGTGCCAGCAGTTTAGACTCGCGCTACACAGATACGCAGTATTTT. It translates to CASSLDSRYTDTQYF. This sequence joins TRBV27 and TRBJ2-3, with unresolved D. The CDR3 contains 15 residues. V lost 2 bases, J lost 2 bases, and 11 bases lay in between. Germline loops: CDR1 MNHEY, CDR2 SMNVEV (reference sequence).

This chain links TRBV19 with TRBJ1-1, with a tentative D call TRBD1 (5 bases). Germline values: CDR1 LNHDA, CDR2 SQIVND (reference sequence). Trimming removed 4 bases at V and 0 bases at J, with 9 bases between. The CDR3 extends over 14 amino acids. DNA of the CDR3: TGTGCCAGTAGTACCAACAGGATGAACACTGAAGCTTTCTTT. Its translation: CASSTNRMNTEAFF.

The chain couples TRBV28 to TRBJ1-2; weak D call: TRBD1 (5 bases). The CDR3 has 14 amino acids. CDR1 is MDHEN, CDR2 SYDVKM, per germline. Trimming removed 1 base at V and 4 bases at J, with 10 bases between. This CDR3 is CASSLSPGSYGYTF. As DNA, the CDR3 is TGTGCCAGCAGTTTATCCCCAGGGTCCTATGGCTACACCTTC.

The chain employs TRBV28 and TRBJ2-5, with 7 bases aligning to TRBD2. J was trimmed by 5 bases and V by 2 bases; bases with no gene match: 11. Germline CDR1 and CDR2: MDHEN and SYDVKM. This CDR3 has 16 residues. The CDR3 here is CASSLGTGGQEETQYF. The CDR3, as DNA: TGTGCCAGCAGTTTAGGAACGGGAGGCCAGGAGGAGACCCAGTACTTC. Using reference TRBV28 and TRBJ2-5 for the parts outside the CDR3, the full variable domain is DVKVTQSSRYLVKRTGEKVFLECVQDMDHENMFWYRQDPGLGLRLIYFSYDVKMKEKGDIPEGYSVSREKKERFSLILESASTNQTSMYLCASSLGTGGQEETQYFGPGTRLLVL.

In DNA form, the CDR3 reads TGTGCCAGTGTAGACAGGGCCGATCCGAGGCCCCAGCATTTT. Protein sequence: CASVDRADPRPQHF. This sequence joins TRBV28 and TRBJ1-5, with TRBD1 identical over 7 bases. V lost 9 bases, J lost 9 bases, and 14 bases stayed unmatched. The germline V gene encodes CDR1 MDHEN and CDR2 SYDVKM. There are 14 residues in the CDR3.

The chain links TRBV9 to TRBJ2-7; D gene uncertain. The CDR3 consists of 14 residues. V was pared by 0 bases and J by 3 bases, with 10 bases between. Germline V gene data show CDR1 as SGDLS and CDR2 as YYNGEE. This CDR3 reads CASSVDSSFYEQYF. DNA of the CDR3: TGTGCCAGCAGCGTAGACTCCTCCTTCTACGAGCAGTACTTC.

The chain uses TRBV28 and TRBJ2-7; 9 nucleotides match TRBD2. The trim removed 8 bases at V and 6 bases at J, leaving 17 bases unmatched. From germline, CDR1 is MDHEN and CDR2 SYDVKM. This CDR3 spans 16 amino acids. The CDR3 DNA sequence: TGTGCCAGCCGCCGTTCCCTAGCGGGAACCTCCGGCGAGCAGTACTTC. Translated, it gives CASRRSLAGTSGEQYF.

The chain uses TRBV29-1 and TRBJ2-1, with 9 bases aligning to TRBD2. CDR1 and CDR2 (germline): SQVTM, ANQGSEA. With V trimmed by 7 bases and J by 2 bases, 12 bases remained unmatched. The CDR3 covers 16 residues. The CDR3 spells CSARGQLAGTYNEQFF. The DNA of the CDR3 is TGCAGCGCCAGAGGACAGCTAGCGGGGACCTACAATGAGCAGTTCTTC.

The chain employs TRBV13 and TRBJ2-7; 9 bases match TRBD2. The CDR3 covers 16 residues. J gave up 4 bases and V 4 bases, and 11 bases lay outside the gene matches. Germline V gene lookup returns CDR1 PRHDT and CDR2 FYEKMQ (reference sequence). The CDR3 region is CASSSSAGGSGYEQYF. As DNA, the CDR3 is TGTGCCAGCAGCTCCTCGGCGGGAGGGAGTGGGTACGAGCAGTACTTC.

The chain couples TRBV19 to TRBJ2-1, with TRBD2 matching 7 bases. Germline V gene lookup returns CDR1 LNHDA and CDR2 SQIVND (reference sequence). The ends lost 6 bases at V and 15 bases at J; junction bases unmatched: 14. This CDR3 contains 13 residues. This CDR3 is CASSFSGGREWFF. The CDR3 nucleotides read TGTGCCAGTAGCTTCTCCGGAGGGCGGGAGTGGTTCTTC.

This sequence joins TRBV9 and TRBJ1-5, with 9 bases identical to TRBD1. The germline gives CDR1 SGDLS, CDR2 YYNGEE. This CDR3 is built from 15 residues. Losses at the gene ends were 4 bases for V and 3 bases for J; bases not matched to a gene: 5. Written as DNA, the CDR3 is TGTGCCAGCAGCCCCGGGACAGGGTACAATCAGCCCCAGCATTTT. Its protein is CASSPGTGYNQPQHF.

CDR3 sequence: CASSQGQGTYEQYF. The DNA for the CDR3 is TGTGCCAGCAGCCAAGGACAGGGGACCTACGAGCAGTACTTC. This rearrangement joins TRBV14 to TRBJ2-7, with 8 bases matching TRBD1. In germline, CDR1 is SGHDN, CDR2 FVKESK. There are 14 residues in the CDR3. Trimming at V came to 1 base and at J to 2 bases, leaving 1 base not matched to a gene.

This clone was picked up one time. V usage is TRBV28 and J usage is TRBJ2-1; a weak D match, TRBD2 (5 bases). V dropped 2 bases and J dropped 0 bases, with 11 bases sitting between them. Germline V gene lookup returns CDR1 MDHEN and CDR2 SYDVKM. This CDR3 has 16 residues. CDR3 coding DNA: TGTGCCAGCAGTTTAGGAGGCCGGGGCTCCTACAATGAGCAGTTCTTC. Protein: CASSLGGRGSYNEQFF.

The genes are TRBV27 and TRBJ2-7; a possible D gene is TRBD1 (6 bases). Trimming left V 8 bases short and J 0 bases short, with 11 bases between. There are 13 residues in the CDR3. The germline V gene encodes CDR1 MNHEY and CDR2 SMNVEV (reference sequence). CDR3 in amino acids: CASAPGHSYEQYF. CDR3 bases: TGTGCCAGCGCACCGGGACACTCCTACGAGCAGTACTTC.

The chain has TRBV5-1 and TRBJ1-1, with TRBD1 identical over 10 bases. The J segment lost 5 bases and the V segment lost 4 bases, leaving 5 bases of the junction unmatched. The CDR3 spans 14 residues. Germline loops: CDR1 SGHRS, CDR2 YFSETQ. This CDR3 reads CASSIRTGGTEAFF. The CDR3 region has the DNA TGCGCCAGCAGCATCCGGACAGGGGGAACTGAAGCTTTCTTT.

This chain links TRBV28 with TRBJ2-1; 8 bases fit TRBD1. The V gene end was trimmed by 6 bases and the J gene end by 4 bases; junction bases not matched to a gene: 5. Germline CDR1 MDHEN, CDR2 SYDVKM. The CDR3 contains 14 residues. The CDR3, as DNA: TGTGCCAGCAGGGACAGGGTGGGGTACAATGAGCAGTTCTTC. It yields the protein CASRDRVGYNEQFF.

The chain joins TRBV6-1 to TRBJ2-7; 12 positions agree with TRBD1. Per the germline V gene, CDR1 is MNHNS and CDR2 is SASEGT. The CDR3 is 14 residues long. V lost 8 bases to trimming and J lost 3 bases; unmatched junction nucleotides: 5. CDR3 loop: CASPGQGAVYEQYF. The CDR3 nucleotides read TGTGCCAGCCCGGGACAGGGGGCGGTCTACGAGCAGTACTTC.

This clone was counted a single time. The chain links TRBV27 to TRBJ2-5, with 11 bases aligning to TRBD2. The J call may be in error: the DNA end matches TRBJ2-7 better. Germline V lookup: CDR1 MNHEY, CDR2 SMNVEV (reference sequence). The CDR3 is 15 amino acids. The CDR3 reads CASTPTSGSTYEQYF. CDR3 sequence (DNA): TGTGCCAGCACACCTACTAGCGGGAGTACTTACGAGCAGTACTTC.

In regard to this clone: This sample also contains other DNA sequences that code for the same CDR3. The chain has TRBV9 and TRBJ2-1, with a weak D call TRBD1 (5 bases). Germline lookup yields CDR1 SGDLS and CDR2 YYNGEE. The CDR3 runs 15 residues. Trimming cost V 0 bases and J 0 bases, with 7 bases left between them. CDR3 protein: CASSVGGLSYNEQFF. Here the CDR3 DNA reads TGTGCCAGCAGCGTAGGGGGCCTCTCCTACAATGAGCAGTTCTTC.

The V call is TRBV9, the J call TRBJ2-7; maybe TRBD1 (5 bases). With 1 base removed from V and 0 bases from J, the gap between germline ends came to 8 bases. CDR1 and CDR2 (germline): SGDLS, YYNGEE. The CDR3 spans 14 residues. The CDR3 bases are TGTGCCAGCAGCGTATCAGGGAACTCCTACGAGCAGTACTTC. Its protein product is CASSVSGNSYEQYF.

The chain carries TRBV2 and TRBJ1-4; D is unresolved. Trimming removed 10 bases from V and 7 bases from J, with 16 bases in between. The CDR3 sequence is 13 residues long. Per germline, CDR1 SNHLY and CDR2 FYNNEI. This CDR3 is CATSPGKSEKLFF. The CDR3 DNA reads as TGTGCCACTTCTCCCGGGAAAAGTGAAAAACTGTTTTTT.

The chain uses TRBV5-3 and TRBJ1-1; 7 nucleotides match TRBD1. TRBV5-3 is labeled an ORF, and its function is uncertain. This CDR3 has 12 amino acids. V lost 4 bases, J lost 7 bases, and 4 bases stayed unmatched. CDR3 DNA: TGTGCCAGAAGCCCCAGGGGGAGTGAAGCTTTCTTT. Its translation is CARSPRGSEAFF.

J is TRBJ1-3 and V is TRBV15; possibly TRBD1 for D (6 bases). There are 14 residues in the CDR3. With 4 bases removed from V and 1 base from J, the gap between germline ends came to 8 bases. CDR1 LNHNV and CDR2 YYDKDF come from the germline V gene (reference sequence). In DNA form, the CDR3 reads TGTGCCACCAGCACTGACAGGTCTGGAAACACCATATATTTT. It specifies CATSTDRSGNTIYF. The full variable domain, its missing parts supplied by reference TRBV15 and TRBJ1-3, is DAMVIQNPRYQVTQFGKPVTLSCSQTLNHNVMYWYQQKSSQAPKLLFHYYDKDFNNEADTPDNFQSRRPNTSFCFLDIRSPGLGDTAMYLCATSTDRSGNTIYFGEGSWLTVV.

The V call is TRBV27, the J call TRBJ2-5, with a weak D call TRBD2 (7 bases). The CDR3 covers 14 residues. The V and J ends lost 4 bases and 5 bases respectively, with 14 bases between them. Germline lookup yields CDR1 MNHEY and CDR2 SMNVEV (reference sequence). CDR3 loop: CASSSGGGLETQYF. The CDR3 DNA follows: TGTGCCAGCAGTTCCGGCGGGGGCTTGGAGACCCAGTACTTC.

The gene calls are TRBV15 and TRBJ2-1, with 14 nucleotides matching TRBD2. CDR1 LNHNV and CDR2 YYDKDF come from the germline V gene (reference sequence). The V gene end was trimmed by 5 bases and the J gene end by 5 bases; junction bases not matched to a gene: 8. The CDR3 is 17 amino acids. CDR3 region: CATSPRLAGGQNNEQFF. CDR3 in DNA: TGTGCCACCAGCCCTCGACTAGCGGGGGGGCAGAACAATGAGCAGTTCTTC.

The chain is built from TRBV7-9 and TRBJ2-2; D is ambiguous. The CDR3 has 12 residues. CDR1 SEHNR and CDR2 FQNEAQ come from the germline V gene (reference sequence). V was cut by 2 bases and J by 7 bases, with 5 bases left in between. As DNA, the CDR3 is TGTGCCAGCAGCTTATCCGGCGGGGAGCTGTTTTTT. Its protein product is CASSLSGGELFF. Variable domain in full (rest from reference TRBV7-9 and TRBJ2-2): DTGVSQNPRHKITKRGQNVTFRCDPISEHNRLYWYRQTLGQGPEFLTYFQNEAQLEKSRLLSDRFSAERPKGSFSTLEIQRTEQGDSAMYLCASSLSGGELFFGEGSRLTVL.

This clone was picked up one time. This chain links TRBV27 with TRBJ2-7; D is unresolved. The germline gives CDR1 MNHEY, CDR2 SMNVEV (reference sequence). Deletions cut 6 bases from V and 2 bases from J, with 17 bases between. The length of the CDR3 is 15 residues. Written as DNA, the CDR3 is TGTGCCAGCAGGAAACGCGGAACTGACGCCTACGAGCAGTACTTC. Its protein product is CASRKRGTDAYEQYF.

The chain employs TRBV27 and TRBJ2-1; no firm D call. V was shortened by 5 bases and J by 6 bases, with 14 bases between the two germline ends. There are 14 residues in the CDR3. Germline-derived CDR1 and CDR2 are MNHEY and SMNVEV (reference sequence). CDR3 coding DNA: TGTGCCAGCAGTCCCCACTACGGTTCCAATGAGCAGTTCTTC. Translation gives CASSPHYGSNEQFF.

This clone appeared a single time. The chain employs TRBV23-1 and TRBJ2-3; the match to TRBD2 covers 9 bases. TRBV23-1 is filed as an ORF, its function uncertain. Losses at the gene ends were 1 base for V and 7 bases for J; bases not matched to a gene: 18. The CDR3 runs to 19 residues. The CDR3 protein is CASSQLMGKAGGLLYTQYF. CDR3 sequence (DNA): TGCGCCAGCAGTCAATTAATGGGGAAAGCGGGGGGTCTTCTATATACGCAGTATTTT.

This chain uses TRBV5-6 with TRBJ1-1, with 9 bases that match TRBD1. The CDR3 covers 13 residues. The V gene's germline CDR1 is SGHDT and CDR2 YYEEEE. The V and J ends lost 10 bases and 2 bases, in that order; junction bases with no gene match: 6. The CDR3 nucleotides are TGTGCCTTCCAGGACAGGGGTAACACTGAAGCTTTCTTT. This sequence encodes CAFQDRGNTEAFF.

This clone was counted a single time. V is TRBV5-6 and J is TRBJ2-1; D might be TRBD2 (6 bases). The CDR3 loop spans 16 amino acids. Germline CDR1 reads SGHDT; CDR2 reads YYEEEE. The ends were cut back, 4 bases at V and 3 bases at J, with 17 bases in the middle. The CDR3 sequence is CASSLGGKRYYNEQFF. In DNA, the CDR3 is TGTGCCAGCAGCCTAGGCGGGAAGAGGTACTACAATGAGCAGTTCTTC. The entire variable domain, with the rest obtained from reference TRBV5-6 and TRBJ2-1, is as follows: DAGVTQSPTHLIKTRGQQVTLRCSPKSGHDTVSWYQQALGQGPQFIFQYYEEEERQRGNFPDRFSGHQFPNYSSELNVNALLLGDSALYLCASSLGGKRYYNEQFFGPGTRLTVL.